This T cell receptor (beta chain) was sequenced during a study of T cell changes during pregnancy in multiple sclerosis. Assay used: immunoSEQ multiplex PCR; TCRdb lists only in-frame clones, some missing. Of fewer than 70,000 clones listed, 85% to 95% are singletons. The germline V gene has CDR1 MNHEY and CDR2 SMNVEV (reference sequence). CDR3 length: 15 amino acids. The V end lost 2 bases, the J end lost 8 bases, and 17 bases lay between the germline ends. The sample holds one count of this clone. The chain joins TRBV27 to TRBJ2-3; unclear D gene. Source: CD8+ T cells from peripheral blood mononuclear cells, taken in the third trimester of pregnancy. The receptor was derived from a female donor in good health, enrolled as a control in a pregnancy study. CDR3 bases: TGTGCCAGCAGTTTAATTTTTCGAAGTGTCGGTACGCAGTATTTT. It yields the protein CASSLIFRSVGTQYF.